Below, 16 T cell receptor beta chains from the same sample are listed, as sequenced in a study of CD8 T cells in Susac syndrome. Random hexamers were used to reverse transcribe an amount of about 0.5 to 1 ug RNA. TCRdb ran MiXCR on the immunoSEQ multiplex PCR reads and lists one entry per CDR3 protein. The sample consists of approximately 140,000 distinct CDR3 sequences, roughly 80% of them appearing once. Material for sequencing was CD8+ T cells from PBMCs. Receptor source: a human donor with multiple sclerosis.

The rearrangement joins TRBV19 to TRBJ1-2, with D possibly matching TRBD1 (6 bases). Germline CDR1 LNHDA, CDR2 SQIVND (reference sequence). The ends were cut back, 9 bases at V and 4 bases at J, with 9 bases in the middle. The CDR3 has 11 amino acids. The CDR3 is CASRDIYGYTF. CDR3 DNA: TGTGCCAGCAGGGACATCTATGGCTACACCTTC.

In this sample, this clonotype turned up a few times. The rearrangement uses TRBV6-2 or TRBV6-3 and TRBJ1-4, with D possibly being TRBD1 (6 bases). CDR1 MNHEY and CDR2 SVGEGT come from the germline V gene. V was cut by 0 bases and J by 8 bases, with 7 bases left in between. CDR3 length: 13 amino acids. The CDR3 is CASSYSRGEKLFF. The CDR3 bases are TGTGCCAGCAGTTACTCAAGGGGGGAAAAACTGTTTTTT.

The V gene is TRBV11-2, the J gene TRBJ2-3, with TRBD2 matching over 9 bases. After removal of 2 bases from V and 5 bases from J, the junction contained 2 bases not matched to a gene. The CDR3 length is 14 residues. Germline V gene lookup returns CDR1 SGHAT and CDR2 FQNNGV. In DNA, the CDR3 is TGTGCCAGCAGCTTACCGACTAGCGGAGATACGCAGTATTTT. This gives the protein CASSLPTSGDTQYF.

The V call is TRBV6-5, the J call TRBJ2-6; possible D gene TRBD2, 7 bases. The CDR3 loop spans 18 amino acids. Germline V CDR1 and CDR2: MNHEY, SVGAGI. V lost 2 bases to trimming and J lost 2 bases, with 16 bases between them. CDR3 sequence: CASSYSFRGGPGANVLTF. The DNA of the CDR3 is TGTGCCAGCAGTTACAGTTTCCGCGGGGGCCCTGGGGCCAACGTCCTGACTTTC.

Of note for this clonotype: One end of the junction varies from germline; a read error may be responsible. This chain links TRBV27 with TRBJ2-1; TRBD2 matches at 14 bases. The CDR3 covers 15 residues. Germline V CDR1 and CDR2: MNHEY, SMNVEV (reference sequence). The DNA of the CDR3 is TGTGTCAGCAGAGAGACTAGCGGGGGGGCGGATGAGCAGTTCTTC. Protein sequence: CVSRETSGGADEQFF.

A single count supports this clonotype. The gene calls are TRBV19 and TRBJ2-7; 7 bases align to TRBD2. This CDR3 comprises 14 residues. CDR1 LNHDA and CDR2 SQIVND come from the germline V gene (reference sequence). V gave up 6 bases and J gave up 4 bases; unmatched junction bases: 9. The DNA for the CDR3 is TGTGCCAGTAGCCCCGCGGGGGATTCATACGAGCAGTACGTC. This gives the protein CASSPAGDSYEQYV.

CDR3 loop: CSVRWGWQFF. CDR3 in DNA: TGCAGCGTCAGATGGGGCTGGCAGTTCTTC. This sequence joins TRBV29-1 and TRBJ2-1; D possibly corresponds to TRBD1 (5 bases). This CDR3 spans 10 amino acids. V was cut by 6 bases and J by 12 bases, with 12 bases left in between. CDR1 and CDR2 from the germline V gene are SQVTM and ANQGSEA.

CDR3 in DNA: TGTGCCAGCAGTGAAAATTGGGTCGGGCAGTACTTC. This translates into CASSENWVGQYF. The chain combines TRBV2 with TRBJ2-7; D gene ambiguous. The CDR3 length is 12 residues. The germline V gene encodes CDR1 SNHLY and CDR2 FYNNEI. Trimming cost V 2 bases and J 9 bases, with 11 bases left between them. Together with reference TRBV2 and TRBJ2-7, the CDR3 gives the full variable domain: EPEVTQTPSHQVTQMGQEVILRCVPISNHLYFYWYRQILGQKVEFLVSFYNNEISEKSEIFDDQFSVERPDGSNFTLKIRSTKLEDSAMYFCASSENWVGQYFGPGTRLTVT.

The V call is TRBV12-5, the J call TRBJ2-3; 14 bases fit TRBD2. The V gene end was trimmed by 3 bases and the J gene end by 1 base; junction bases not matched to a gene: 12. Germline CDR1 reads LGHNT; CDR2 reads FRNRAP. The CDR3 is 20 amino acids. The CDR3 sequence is CASGFPSGTSGGWGTDTQYF. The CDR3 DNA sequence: TGTGCTAGTGGTTTCCCCTCCGGGACTAGCGGGGGCTGGGGCACAGATACGCAGTATTTT.

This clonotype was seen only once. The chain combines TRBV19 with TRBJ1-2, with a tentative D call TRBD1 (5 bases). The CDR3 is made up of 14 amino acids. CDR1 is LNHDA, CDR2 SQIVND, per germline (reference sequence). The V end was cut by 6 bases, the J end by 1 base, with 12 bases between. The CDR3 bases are TGTGCCAGTAGCATACAGGCCGTTAACTATGGCTACACCTTC. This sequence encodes CASSIQAVNYGYTF.

In DNA, the CDR3 is TGCGCCAGCAGCCAAGTTCCAAGTCAGCCCCAGCATTTT. Translation gives CASSQVPSQPQHF. V gene TRBV4-1 combines with J gene TRBJ1-5, with D unclear. This CDR3 is built from 13 residues. Germline loops: CDR1 MGHRA, CDR2 YSYEKL. V was clipped by 1 base and J by 6 bases, with 7 bases between them.

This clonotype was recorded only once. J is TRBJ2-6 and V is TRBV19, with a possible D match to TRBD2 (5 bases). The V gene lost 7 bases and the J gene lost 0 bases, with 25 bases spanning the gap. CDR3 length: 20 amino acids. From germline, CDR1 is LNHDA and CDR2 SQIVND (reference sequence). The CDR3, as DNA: TGTGCCAGTACCCCACGGAGCGGACTCCCCTTGCGCTCTGGGGCCAACGTCCTGACTTTC. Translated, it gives CASTPRSGLPLRSGANVLTF.

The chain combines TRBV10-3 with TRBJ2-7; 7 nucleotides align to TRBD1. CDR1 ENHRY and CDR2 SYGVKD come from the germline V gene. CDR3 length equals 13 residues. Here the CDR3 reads CAITGGSAYGQYV. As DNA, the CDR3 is TGTGCCATCACAGGGGGTTCAGCCTACGGGCAGTACGTC.

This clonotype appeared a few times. CDR3 DNA sequence: TGTGCCAGCAGTGAGGGACCTAGCGAGCAGTACTTC. This gives the protein CASSEGPSEQYF. The chain couples TRBV6-1 to TRBJ2-7; D may be TRBD1 or TRBD2 (5 bases each). CDR1 and CDR2 from the germline V gene are MNHNS and SASEGT. Trimming removed 3 bases at V and 6 bases at J, with 9 bases between. The CDR3 has 12 residues.

CDR3 region: CASSEDLEETQYF. The CDR3 bases are TGTGCCAGCAGCGAGGACCTGGAAGAGACCCAGTACTTC. The rearrangement joins TRBV3-1 to TRBJ2-5; D ambiguous. V lost 5 bases to trimming and J lost 3 bases, with 10 bases between them. Germline CDR1 is LGHDT and CDR2 is YNNKEL (reference sequence). The CDR3 is 13 amino acids.

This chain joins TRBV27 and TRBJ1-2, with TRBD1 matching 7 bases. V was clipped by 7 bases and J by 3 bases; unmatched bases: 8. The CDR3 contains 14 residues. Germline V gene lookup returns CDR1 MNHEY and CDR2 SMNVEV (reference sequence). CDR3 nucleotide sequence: TGTGCCAGCACCTCACCGGGACAGCACTATGGCTACACCTTC. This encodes CASTSPGQHYGYTF.